This TCR beta chain was obtained from a study of OX40 agonist ivuxolimab in advanced cancers. Across the study: Head and neck, renal cell, melanoma or hepatocellular carcinoma were the cancers that dose-escalation patients had.

The germline gives CDR1 MDHEN, CDR2 SYDVKM. This CDR3 region has 16 residues. The junction had 13 bases not matched to a gene; V was cut back by 8 bases and J by 1 base. Sequenced by immunoSEQ multiplex PCR; TCRdb stores in-frame clones only, minus some. The data show approximately 60,000 clones, 80% to 90% seen once. The material was CD4+ or CD8+ T cells sorted from blood, obtained in a trial of the OX40 agonist ivuxolimab. The source of this sequence is an adult with an advanced solid tumor such as melanoma, head and neck, liver or kidney cancer. This rearrangement joins TRBV28 to TRBJ1-1; 7 bases line up with TRBD1. The CDR3 region has the DNA TGTGCCAGCGGGGGGCCCGCAGGGGGGACGAACACTGAAGCTTTCTTT. This codes for CASGGPAGGTNTEAFF.